This TCR beta chain is drawn from a study of beta chain features in type 1 diabetes. General study points: The influence of HLA type on TCRB rearrangement stayed undetermined.

Sorting based on CD45RO/CCR7/CD25/CD127/CD95/CD27 separated CD4+ naive, central memory, regulatory and stem cell-like memory cells. The purity of all sorted populations exceeded 98%. Every bit of the isolated RNA underwent reverse transcription, so sequencing read expressed TCRB transcripts. Sequencing used immunoSEQ multiplex PCR; TCRdb keeps in-frame clones, though not all of them. The sample holds 620,000 or so clones, roughly 15% seen once. This CDR3 is built from 14 residues. V was clipped by 5 bases and J by 0 bases, with 10 bases between them. Germline loops: CDR1 MDHEN, CDR2 SYDVKM. Of note for this clone: Its target is unknown.

The TCR was taken from a man aged 18 to 30 in good health. The V gene is TRBV28, the J gene TRBJ1-1; D is unresolved. The source material was naive CD4+ T cells from blood. The DNA of the CDR3 is TGTGCCAGCAGTCCCTTCCCAATGAACACTGAAGCTTTCTTT. Residues: CASSPFPMNTEAFF.